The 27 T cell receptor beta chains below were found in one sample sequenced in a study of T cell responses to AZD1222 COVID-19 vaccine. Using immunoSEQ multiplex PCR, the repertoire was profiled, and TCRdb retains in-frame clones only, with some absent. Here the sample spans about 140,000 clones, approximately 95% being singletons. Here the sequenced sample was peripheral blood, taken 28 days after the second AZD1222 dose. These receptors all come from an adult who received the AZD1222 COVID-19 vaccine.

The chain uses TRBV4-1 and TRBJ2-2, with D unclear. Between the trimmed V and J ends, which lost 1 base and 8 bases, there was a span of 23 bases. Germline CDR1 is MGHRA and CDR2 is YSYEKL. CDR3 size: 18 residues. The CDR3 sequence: CASSQADRWVAHRGELFF. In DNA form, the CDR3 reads TGCGCCAGCAGCCAAGCCGACCGGTGGGTCGCCCACCGTGGGGAGCTGTTTTTT.

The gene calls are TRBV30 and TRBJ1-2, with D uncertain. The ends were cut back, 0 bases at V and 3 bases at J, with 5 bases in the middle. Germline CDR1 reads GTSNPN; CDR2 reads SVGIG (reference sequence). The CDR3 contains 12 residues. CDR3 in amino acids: CAWSVQDYGYTF. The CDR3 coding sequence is TGTGCCTGGAGTGTGCAGGACTATGGCTACACCTTC.

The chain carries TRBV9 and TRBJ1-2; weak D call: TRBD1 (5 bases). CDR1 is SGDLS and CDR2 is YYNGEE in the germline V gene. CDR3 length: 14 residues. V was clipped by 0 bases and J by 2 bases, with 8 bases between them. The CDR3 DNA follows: TGTGCCAGCAGCGTAGCTTCAGGGAACTATGGCTACACCTTC. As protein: CASSVASGNYGYTF. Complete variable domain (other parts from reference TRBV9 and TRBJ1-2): DSGVTQTPKHLITATGQRVTLRCSPRSGDLSVYWYQQSLDQGLQFLIQYYNGEERAKGNILERFSAQQFPDLHSELNLSSLELGDSALYFCASSVASGNYGYTFGSGTRLTVV.

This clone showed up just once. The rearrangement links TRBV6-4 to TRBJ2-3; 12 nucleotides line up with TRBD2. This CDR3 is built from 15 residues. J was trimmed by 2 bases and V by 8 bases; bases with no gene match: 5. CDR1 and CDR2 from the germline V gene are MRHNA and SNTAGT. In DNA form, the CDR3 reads TGTGCCAGCTCGACTAGCGGGAGAAACACAGATACGCAGTATTTT. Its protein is CASSTSGRNTDTQYF.

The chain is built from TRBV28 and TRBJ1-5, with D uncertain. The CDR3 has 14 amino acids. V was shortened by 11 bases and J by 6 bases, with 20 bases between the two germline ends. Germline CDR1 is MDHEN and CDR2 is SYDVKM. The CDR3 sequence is CAASGSRVPQPQHF. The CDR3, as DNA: TGTGCCGCCAGCGGGTCACGGGTCCCTCAGCCCCAGCATTTT.

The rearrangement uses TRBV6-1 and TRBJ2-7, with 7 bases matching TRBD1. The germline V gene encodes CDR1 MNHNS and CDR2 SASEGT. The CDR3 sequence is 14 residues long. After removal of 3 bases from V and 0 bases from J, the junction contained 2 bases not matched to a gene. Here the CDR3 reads CASSDGQVSYEQYF. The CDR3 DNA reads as TGTGCCAGCAGTGACGGACAGGTCTCCTACGAGCAGTACTTC.

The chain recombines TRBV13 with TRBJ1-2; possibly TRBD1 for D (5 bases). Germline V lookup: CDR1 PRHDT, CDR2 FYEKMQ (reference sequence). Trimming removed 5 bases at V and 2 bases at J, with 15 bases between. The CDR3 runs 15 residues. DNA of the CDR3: TGTGCCAGCAGCGCGAGACAGATACAAAACTATGGCTACACCTTC. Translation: CASSARQIQNYGYTF.

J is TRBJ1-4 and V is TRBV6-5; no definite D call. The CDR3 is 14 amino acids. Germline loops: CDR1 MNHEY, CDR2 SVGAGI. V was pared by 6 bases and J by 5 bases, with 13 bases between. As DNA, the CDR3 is TGTGCCAGCAGAATCCATTCGCAGAATGAAAAACTGTTTTTT. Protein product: CASRIHSQNEKLFF.

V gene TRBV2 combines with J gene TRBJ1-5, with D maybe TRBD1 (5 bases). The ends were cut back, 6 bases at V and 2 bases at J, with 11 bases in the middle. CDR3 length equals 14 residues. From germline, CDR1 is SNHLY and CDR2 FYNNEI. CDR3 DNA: TGTGCCAGCAGGGAAAGGGGAGGCAATCAGCCCCAGCATTTT. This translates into CASRERGGNQPQHF. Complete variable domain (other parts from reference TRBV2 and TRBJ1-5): EPEVTQTPSHQVTQMGQEVILRCVPISNHLYFYWYRQILGQKVEFLVSFYNNEISEKSEIFDDQFSVERPDGSNFTLKIRSTKLEDSAMYFCASRERGGNQPQHFGDGTRLSIL.

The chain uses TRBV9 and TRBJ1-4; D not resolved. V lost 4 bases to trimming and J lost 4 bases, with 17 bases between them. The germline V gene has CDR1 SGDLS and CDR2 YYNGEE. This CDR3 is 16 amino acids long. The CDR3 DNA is TGTGCCAGCAGCTTAACCGGTGGAACAGTTAATGAAAAACTGTTTTTT. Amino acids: CASSLTGGTVNEKLFF. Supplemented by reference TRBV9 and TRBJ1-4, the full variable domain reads DSGVTQTPKHLITATGQRVTLRCSPRSGDLSVYWYQQSLDQGLQFLIQYYNGEERAKGNILERFSAQQFPDLHSELNLSSLELGDSALYFCASSLTGGTVNEKLFFGSGTQLSVL.

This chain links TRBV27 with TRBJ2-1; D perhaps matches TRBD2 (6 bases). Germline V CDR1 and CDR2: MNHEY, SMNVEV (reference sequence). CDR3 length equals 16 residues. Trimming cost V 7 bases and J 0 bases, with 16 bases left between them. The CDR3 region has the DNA TGTGCCAGCAACGTGGGGGACGGGAGCTCCTACAATGAGCAGTTCTTC. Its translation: CASNVGDGSSYNEQFF.

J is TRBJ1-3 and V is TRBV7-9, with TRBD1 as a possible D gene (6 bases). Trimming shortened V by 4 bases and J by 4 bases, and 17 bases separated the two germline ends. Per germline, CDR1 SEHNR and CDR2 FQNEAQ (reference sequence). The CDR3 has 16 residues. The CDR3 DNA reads TGTGCCAGCAGCTACCGACAGGCTGGGGCCGGAAACACCATATATTTT. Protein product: CASSYRQAGAGNTIYF.

This CDR3 is CASSYRDSNTEAFF. DNA for the CDR3: TGTGCCAGCAGTTACCGGGACAGTAACACTGAAGCTTTCTTT. The rearrangement joins TRBV6-5 to TRBJ1-1; 7 bases align to TRBD1. This CDR3 has 14 residues. From germline, CDR1 is MNHEY and CDR2 SVGAGI. The ends lost 2 bases at V and 2 bases at J; junction bases unmatched: 2.

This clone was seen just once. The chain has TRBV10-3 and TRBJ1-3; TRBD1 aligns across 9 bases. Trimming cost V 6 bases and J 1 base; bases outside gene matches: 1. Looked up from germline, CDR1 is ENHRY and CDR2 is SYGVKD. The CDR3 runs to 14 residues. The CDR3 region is CAISDRGSGNTIYF. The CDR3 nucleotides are TGTGCCATCAGCGACAGGGGGTCTGGAAACACCATATATTTT.

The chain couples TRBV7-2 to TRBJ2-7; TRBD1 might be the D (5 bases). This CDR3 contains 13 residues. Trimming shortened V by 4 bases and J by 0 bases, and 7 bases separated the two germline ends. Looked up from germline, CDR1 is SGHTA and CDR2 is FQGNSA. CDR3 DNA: TGTGCCAGCAGCTCGGACACCTCCTACGAGCAGTACTTC. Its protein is CASSSDTSYEQYF.

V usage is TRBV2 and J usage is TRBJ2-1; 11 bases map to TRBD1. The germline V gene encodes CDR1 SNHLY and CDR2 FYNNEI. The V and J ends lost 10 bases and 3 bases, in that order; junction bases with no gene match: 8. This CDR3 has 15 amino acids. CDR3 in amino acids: CAISQDRGLYNEQFF. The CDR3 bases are TGTGCCATCTCCCAGGACAGGGGGCTCTACAATGAGCAGTTCTTC.

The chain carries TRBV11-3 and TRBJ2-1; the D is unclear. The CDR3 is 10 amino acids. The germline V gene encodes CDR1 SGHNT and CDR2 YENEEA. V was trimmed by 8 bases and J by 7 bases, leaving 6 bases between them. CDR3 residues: CASAGNEQFF. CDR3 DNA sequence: TGTGCCAGCGCTGGAAATGAGCAGTTCTTC.

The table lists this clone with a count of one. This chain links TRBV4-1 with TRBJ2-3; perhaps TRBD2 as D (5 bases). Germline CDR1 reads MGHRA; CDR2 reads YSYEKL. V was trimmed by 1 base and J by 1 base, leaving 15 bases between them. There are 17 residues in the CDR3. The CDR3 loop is CASSQGLLGSRTDTQYF. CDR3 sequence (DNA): TGCGCCAGCAGCCAAGGCCTTCTAGGGAGCCGCACAGATACGCAGTATTTT.

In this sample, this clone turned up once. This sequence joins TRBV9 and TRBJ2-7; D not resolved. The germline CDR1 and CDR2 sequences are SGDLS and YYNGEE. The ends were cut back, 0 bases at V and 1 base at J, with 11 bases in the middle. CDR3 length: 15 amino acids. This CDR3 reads CASSVAPLESYEQYF. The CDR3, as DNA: TGTGCCAGCAGCGTAGCCCCGCTCGAGTCCTACGAGCAGTACTTC. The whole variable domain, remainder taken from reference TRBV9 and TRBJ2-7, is DSGVTQTPKHLITATGQRVTLRCSPRSGDLSVYWYQQSLDQGLQFLIQYYNGEERAKGNILERFSAQQFPDLHSELNLSSLELGDSALYFCASSVAPLESYEQYFGPGTRLTVT.

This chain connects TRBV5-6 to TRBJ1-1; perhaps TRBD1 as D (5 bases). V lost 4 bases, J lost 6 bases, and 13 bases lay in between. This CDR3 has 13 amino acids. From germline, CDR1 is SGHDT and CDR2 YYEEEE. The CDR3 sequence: CASSGGWGAEAFF. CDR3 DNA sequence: TGTGCCAGCAGCGGAGGTTGGGGGGCTGAAGCTTTCTTT.

CDR3 sequence: CASGTGGFREQYF. DNA for the CDR3: TGTGCCTCAGGGACAGGGGGGTTTCGGGAGCAGTACTTC. The V and J genes are TRBV7-9 and TRBJ2-7, with 11 bases fitting TRBD1. Trimming took 11 bases from V and 7 from J; bases not matched to a gene: 10. Germline-derived CDR1 and CDR2 are SEHNR and FQNEAQ (reference sequence). This CDR3 contains 13 residues.

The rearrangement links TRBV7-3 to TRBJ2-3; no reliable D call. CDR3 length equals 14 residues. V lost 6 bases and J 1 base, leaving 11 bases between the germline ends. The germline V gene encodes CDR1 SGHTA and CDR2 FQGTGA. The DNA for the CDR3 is TGTGCCAGCAGTCCAATGGCGCGCACAGATACGCAGTATTTT. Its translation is CASSPMARTDTQYF.

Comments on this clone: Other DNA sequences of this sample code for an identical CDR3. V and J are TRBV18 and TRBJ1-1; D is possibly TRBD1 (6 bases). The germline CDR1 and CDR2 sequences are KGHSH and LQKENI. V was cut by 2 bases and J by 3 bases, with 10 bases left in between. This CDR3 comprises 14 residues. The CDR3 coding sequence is TGTGCCAGCTCACCATTGAGGGGGGACACTGAAGCTTTCTTT. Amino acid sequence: CASSPLRGDTEAFF.

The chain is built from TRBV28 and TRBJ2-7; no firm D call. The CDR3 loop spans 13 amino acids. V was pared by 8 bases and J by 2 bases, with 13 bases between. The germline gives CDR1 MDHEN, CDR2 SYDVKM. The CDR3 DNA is TGTGCCAGCTTTGACGTAATAACCTACGAGCAGTACTTC. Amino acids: CASFDVITYEQYF.

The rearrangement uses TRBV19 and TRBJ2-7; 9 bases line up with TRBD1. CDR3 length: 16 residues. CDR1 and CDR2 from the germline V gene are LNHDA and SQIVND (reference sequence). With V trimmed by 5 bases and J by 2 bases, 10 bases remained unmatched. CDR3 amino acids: CASSSLTGGRTYEQYF. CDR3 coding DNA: TGTGCCAGTAGTTCCCTTACAGGGGGCCGAACCTACGAGCAGTACTTC.

The CDR3 DNA reads TGTGCCAGCAGTCTCCGGGACAGGGTGGGTAATTCACCCCTCCACTTT. This encodes CASSLRDRVGNSPLHF. This chain connects TRBV27 to TRBJ1-6; TRBD1 matches at 9 bases. This CDR3 is built from 16 residues. The germline V gene has CDR1 MNHEY and CDR2 SMNVEV (reference sequence). J lost 6 bases, V lost 5 bases, and 8 bases had no gene match.

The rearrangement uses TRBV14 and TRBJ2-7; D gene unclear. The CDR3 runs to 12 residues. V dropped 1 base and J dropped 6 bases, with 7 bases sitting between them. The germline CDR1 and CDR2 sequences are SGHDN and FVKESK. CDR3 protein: CASSQGFSEQYF. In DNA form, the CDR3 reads TGTGCCAGCAGCCAAGGTTTTAGCGAGCAGTACTTC.